This TCR beta chain was sequenced in a study of shared clonotypes between healthy human individuals. Germline V gives CDR1 MDHEN, CDR2 SYDVKM. Trimming took 6 bases from V and 0 from J; bases not matched to a gene: 1. This CDR3 has 13 residues. In the authors' workflow: Filtering differed for immunoSEQ, which gave only junction sequences without quality scores. TCRdb keeps only in-frame clones here, not all; method: immunoSEQ multiplex PCR. That table supplies the V and J calls and clone size; D and trimming were determined from the DNA. The sample holds under 550,000 clones; roughly 95% are singletons and the top ten take about 0.064%. Concerning this clone: What it binds is unknown.

Study outcomes and limitations: The study found lower generation probabilities in non-shared clonotypes than in those shared by all four donors.

The genes are TRBV28 and TRBJ2-7, with 8 bases fitting TRBD2. The receptor comes from a woman aged 25-40 years in good health. Sequences were obtained from naive CD4+ T cells sorted from blood. Noted subset: CD45RA+ positively selected. CDR3 region: CASRAGGSYEQYF. DNA for the CDR3: TGTGCCAGCAGGGCGGGGGGCTCCTACGAGCAGTACTTC. Using reference TRBV28 and TRBJ2-7 for the parts outside the CDR3, the full variable domain is DVKVTQSSRYLVKRTGEKVFLECVQDMDHENMFWYRQDPGLGLRLIYFSYDVKMKEKGDIPEGYSVSREKKERFSLILESASTNQTSMYLCASRAGGSYEQYFGPGTRLTVT.